The 5 T cell receptor beta chains below come from one sample, sequenced in a study of PD-L1 blockade in urothelial cancer. The time point here: pretreatment peripheral blood. Profiled with immunoSEQ multiplex PCR; TCRdb holds only in-frame clones, not every one. The sample lists about 79,000 clones; 70% to 90% were seen once. The input for sequencing was PBMCs, taken around atezolizumab (anti-PD-L1) treatment. The receptors derive from a man in his forties with urothelial cancer.

The rearrangement uses TRBV9 and TRBJ2-2; 15 bases fit TRBD2. CDR3 length equals 20 residues. Germline values: CDR1 SGDLS, CDR2 YYNGEE. The J segment lost 6 bases and the V segment lost 3 bases, leaving 15 bases of the junction unmatched. The CDR3 protein is CASSARHGLAGGTQSGELFF. In DNA, the CDR3 is TGTGCCAGCAGCGCACGACACGGACTAGCGGGAGGGACACAGTCCGGGGAGCTGTTTTTT.

Here the CDR3 DNA reads TGTGCCAGCCGGCCTGGAAGGGGGCTAAAAACTGAAGCTTTCTTT. It encodes CASRPGRGLKTEAFF. This chain connects TRBV27 to TRBJ1-1, with 7 bases matching TRBD1. CDR1 is MNHEY, CDR2 SMNVEV, per germline (reference sequence). V lost 8 bases, J lost 5 bases, and 14 bases stayed unmatched. CDR3 length equals 15 residues.

For this clone: Other DNA sequences from this sample encode an identical CDR3 as well. The gene calls are TRBV28 and TRBJ2-1; 13 bases align to TRBD2. V shed 2 bases, J shed 8 bases, and the junction held 3 bases outside the gene matches. Germline-derived CDR1 and CDR2 are MDHEN and SYDVKM. The CDR3 has 15 residues. CDR3 nucleotides: TGTGCCAGCAGTTTAGGGACTAGCGGGAAAGATGAGCAGTTCTTC. This translates into CASSLGTSGKDEQFF.

The table lists this clone with a count of one. The genes are TRBV5-1 and TRBJ1-2, with D hard to call. The CDR3 has 13 residues. Germline CDR1 and CDR2: SGHRS and YFSETQ. V lost 2 bases and J 8 bases, leaving 13 bases between the germline ends. DNA for the CDR3: TGCGCCAGCAGCTTAGAGATATCAAAGGGCTACACCTTC. Amino acid sequence: CASSLEISKGYTF. The full variable domain, with the rest looked up from reference TRBV5-1 and TRBJ1-2, is KAGVTQTPRYLIKTRGQQVTLSCSPISGHRSVSWYQQTPGQGLQFLFEYFSETQRNKGNFPGRFSGRQFSNSRSEMNVSTLELGDSALYLCASSLEISKGYTFGSGTRLTVV.

The chain employs TRBV7-2 and TRBJ2-3; TRBD1 aligns across 7 bases. With 5 bases clipped from V and 4 bases from J, the junction kept 9 bases outside the gene matches. The CDR3 contains 15 residues. Germline CDR1 SGHTA, CDR2 FQGNSA. Here the CDR3 reads CASSRDRVGADTQYF. The CDR3 DNA follows: TGTGCCAGCAGCCGAGACAGGGTCGGGGCAGATACGCAGTATTTT.